This TCR beta chain stems from a study of low-dose radiotherapy and immunotherapy resistance in tumors. Whole-study context: Every six weeks patients received intravenous ipilimumab 1 mg/kg, and every two weeks they received intravenous nivolumab 240 mg.

Time point given: after trial treatment. The treatment: LDRT plus nivolumab, ipilimumab, low-dose cyclophosphamide and aspirin (RACIN trial). Ipilimumab, nivolumab, aspirin, low-dose cyclophosphamide and low-dose radiotherapy were administered to donors. This clonotype was observed a few times. The CDR3 is 15 residues long. In germline, CDR1 is SGHRS, CDR2 YFSETQ. V lost 4 bases to trimming and J lost 4 bases, with 17 bases between them. Primers targeting TRAV and TRBV primed first-strand cDNA, covering alpha and beta chains. PCR amplification of the TCRs was performed with Phusion for 20 PCR cycles, and it relied on a constant-region primer together with a V-primer adapter. In vitro transcription amplified the mRNA that had been isolated. TCRdb reanalysed the reads using MiXCR and keeps one entry per CDR3 protein. The table lists about 58,000 distinct CDR3 sequences, about 23% of them singletons.

The origin of this receptor is a male donor with prostate cancer. The chain has TRBV5-1 and TRBJ1-1; a possible D gene is TRBD1 (5 bases). The sample here was PBMCs, taken after low-dose radiotherapy plus immunotherapy. CDR3 DNA: TGCGCCAGCAGCGGAACCCTTGCCGGGGGCACTGAAGCTTTCTTT. This codes for CASSGTLAGGTEAFF.